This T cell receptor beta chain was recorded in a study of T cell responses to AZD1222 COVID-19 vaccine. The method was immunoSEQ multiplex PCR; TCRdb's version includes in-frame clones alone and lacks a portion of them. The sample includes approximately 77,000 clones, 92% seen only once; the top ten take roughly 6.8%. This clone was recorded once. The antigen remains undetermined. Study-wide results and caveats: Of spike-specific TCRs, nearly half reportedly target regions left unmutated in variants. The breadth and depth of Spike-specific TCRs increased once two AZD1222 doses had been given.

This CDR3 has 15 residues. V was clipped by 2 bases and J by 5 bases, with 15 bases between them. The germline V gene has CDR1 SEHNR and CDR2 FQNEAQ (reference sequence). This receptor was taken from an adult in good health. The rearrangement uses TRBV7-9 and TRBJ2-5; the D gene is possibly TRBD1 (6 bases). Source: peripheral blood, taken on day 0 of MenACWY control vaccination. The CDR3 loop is CASSLRGLVTETQYF. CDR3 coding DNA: TGTGCCAGCAGCTTAAGGGGGTTAGTGACGGAGACCCAGTACTTC.